This record looks at one T cell receptor (beta chain) sequence and its context. Its cognate antigen is unknown. The TCR beta cDNA libraries contained unique molecular identifiers. Roughly 500,000 cDNA molecules were obtained per 1 to 10 million input T cells. TCRdb independently ran MiXCR on the PCR reads; one entry per CDR3 protein. This sample yields about 500,000 distinct CDR3 sequences, of which roughly 45% are seen a single time; around an eighth belongs to the top ten. These data originate in a study of post-analysis software for immune sequencing data. Findings and caveats of the study: The study found TRBV5-6, TRBV5-1 and TRBV20-1 among four to six TRBV segments more frequent in patients than controls. Normalized Chao1 diversity in multiple sclerosis patients fell significantly below that of controls.

Germline V gene sequence: CDR1 SGHTA, CDR2 FQGNSA. This CDR3 has 16 amino acids. Trimming removed 4 bases from V and 0 bases from J, with 13 bases in between. This chain joins TRBV7-2 and TRBJ2-1, with D unresolved. The specimen sequenced was blood. The source of this sequence is a girl under 18 with multiple sclerosis. The CDR3 DNA reads TGTGCCAGCAGCTCAGCGCATGTTCTCTCCTACAATGAGCAGTTCTTC. Translation gives CASSSAHVLSYNEQFF.